The 32 T cell receptor beta chains presented below share a single source sample, sequenced in a study of T-cell memory formation after mild COVID-19 (dated by TCRdb to about 2021). The protocol used for the library was 5' RACE. Sequencer: Illumina NovaSeq 6000. The raw public data were reprocessed by TCRdb itself: fastp quality trimming at Q25, MiXCR clonotype calling, in-frame beta chains only. All rows with the same CDR3 protein become a single entry with the most common DNA and genes. The sample table contains about 470,000 distinct CDR3 sequences; only one count was recorded for around a quarter of them. The top ten hold approximately 12% of the sample. Sequencing was performed on PBMCs or a T cell subset sorted from them (not recorded which). The receptor source for this set is an adult woman who had mild COVID-19 (a few samples of this study predate the infection). The sample titles of this study are shuffled in the database, so cell type and time point are left out; the donor was told from shared clones.

The chain carries TRBV5-1 and TRBJ2-1; 10 nucleotides match TRBD1. With 4 bases clipped from V and 3 bases from J, the junction kept 7 bases outside the gene matches. CDR1 is SGHRS, CDR2 YFSETQ, per germline. The CDR3 extends over 16 amino acids. The CDR3 DNA reads as TGCGCCAGCAGCGGACAGACAGGGGGCTACTACAATGAGCAGTTCTTC. This codes for CASSGQTGGYYNEQFF.

V gene TRBV12-3 or TRBV12-4 combines with J gene TRBJ2-1, with D hard to call. V was cut by 6 bases and J by 8 bases, with 8 bases left in between. There are 11 residues in the CDR3. CDR3 nucleotides: TGTGCCAGCAGATCGTTAGATGAGCAGTTCTTC. Its protein product is CASRSLDEQFF.

This clonotype was seen a few times. This chain uses TRBV5-1 with TRBJ2-5, with D possibly matching TRBD2 (6 bases). This CDR3 has 17 residues. Germline V lookup: CDR1 SGHRS, CDR2 YFSETQ. Trimming took 4 bases from V and 0 from J, leaving 19 bases between them. The CDR3 nucleotides are TGCGCCAGCAGCGCGGCGGGAACAACAACGAACCAAGAGACCCAGTACTTC. Amino acid sequence: CASSAAGTTTNQETQYF.

Only a few counts were recorded for this clonotype. V and J are TRBV7-2 and TRBJ1-5; TRBD1 agrees at 7 bases. V was clipped by 4 bases and J by 6 bases; unmatched bases: 3. CDR1 and CDR2 (germline): SGHTA, FQGNSA. CDR3 size: 13 residues. CDR3 amino acids: CASSSDRAQPQHF. CDR3 nucleotide sequence: TGTGCCAGCAGCTCAGACAGGGCTCAGCCCCAGCATTTT. Full variable domain (missing parts from reference TRBV7-2 and TRBJ1-5): GAGVSQSPSNKVTEKGKDVELRCDPISGHTALYWYRQSLGQGLEFLIYFQGNSAPDKSGLPSDRFSAERTGGSVSTLTIQRTQQEDSAVYLCASSSDRAQPQHFGDGTRLSIL.

The chain joins TRBV15 to TRBJ2-6; no clear D gene. This CDR3 contains 13 residues. V lost 2 bases and J 3 bases, leaving 2 bases between the germline ends. The germline V gene has CDR1 LNHNV and CDR2 YYDKDF (reference sequence). The CDR3 sequence: CATSRFGANVLTF. The CDR3 coding sequence is TGTGCCACCAGCAGATTTGGGGCCAACGTCCTGACTTTC.

The V gene is TRBV7-2, the J gene TRBJ1-3; no definite D call. V dropped 5 bases and J dropped 8 bases, with 19 bases sitting between them. Germline V gene sequence: CDR1 SGHTA, CDR2 FQGNSA. The CDR3 runs to 15 residues. The CDR3: CASSENKRAWDTIYF. The CDR3, as DNA: TGTGCCAGCAGCGAAAACAAAAGAGCCTGGGACACCATATATTTT.

This chain uses TRBV18 with TRBJ1-1; D gene unclear. Trimming pared 0 bases from V and 8 bases from J, leaving 7 bases between. This CDR3 region has 12 residues. Germline lookup yields CDR1 KGHSH and CDR2 LQKENI. CDR3 amino acids: CASSPPGKEAFF. In DNA form, the CDR3 reads TGTGCCAGCTCACCACCGGGGAAGGAAGCTTTCTTT.

A single count supports this clonotype. The chain is built from TRBV4-2 and TRBJ2-2; 9 bases are shared with TRBD2. The CDR3 consists of 17 residues. Losses at the gene ends were 0 bases for V and 6 bases for J; bases not matched to a gene: 8. Germline CDR1 is LGHNA and CDR2 is YNFKEQ. The CDR3 protein is CASSQDRAGGPAGELFF. In DNA form, the CDR3 reads TGTGCCAGCAGCCAAGATCGGGCGGGGGGGCCGGCCGGGGAGCTGTTTTTT.

The chain links TRBV30 to TRBJ2-2, with D tentatively TRBD1 (6 bases). This CDR3 is 14 amino acids long. The V end lost 4 bases, the J end lost 4 bases, and 13 bases lay between the germline ends. Looked up from germline, CDR1 is GTSNPN and CDR2 is SVGIG (reference sequence). CDR3 DNA: TGTGCCTGGACCTCCGGGACAACCACCGGGGAGCTGTTTTTT. Translating gives CAWTSGTTTGELFF. Looking up the rest from reference TRBV30 and TRBJ2-2 gives the full variable domain: SQTIHQWPATLVQPVGSPLSLECTVEGTSNPNLYWYRQAAGRGLQLLFYSVGIGQISSEVPQNLSASRPQDRQFILSSKKLLLSDSGFYLCAWTSGTTTGELFFGEGSRLTVL.

This clonotype appeared a few times. The rearrangement joins TRBV9 to TRBJ2-3; the D call may be TRBD1 or TRBD2 (5 bases each). Germline V gene lookup returns CDR1 SGDLS and CDR2 YYNGEE. The CDR3 has 13 residues. Trimming removed 7 bases at V and 2 bases at J, with 11 bases between. CDR3 DNA sequence: TGTGCCAGCCGGGACGGATACACAGATACGCAGTATTTT. It specifies CASRDGYTDTQYF.

In this sample, this clonotype turned up a few times. The V and J genes are TRBV25-1 and TRBJ2-1, with a weak D call TRBD2 (6 bases). Trimming took off 4 bases at V and 2 bases at J, with 12 bases between the two ends. The CDR3 is made up of 15 amino acids. The germline gives CDR1 MGHDK, CDR2 SYGVNS. The CDR3 DNA sequence: TGTGCCAGCAGTGTAACCGGGGAGGCCTACAATGAGCAGTTCTTC. Translated, it gives CASSVTGEAYNEQFF. The whole variable domain, remainder taken from reference TRBV25-1 and TRBJ2-1, is EADIYQTPRYLVIGTGKKITLECSQTMGHDKMYWYQQDPGMELHLIHYSYGVNSTEKGDLSSESTVSRIRTEHFPLTLESARPSHTSQYLCASSVTGEAYNEQFFGPGTRLTVL.

This clonotype has more than one count but fewer than ten. The chain joins TRBV7-3 to TRBJ2-5, with D maybe TRBD1 (6 bases). Germline-derived CDR1 and CDR2 are SGHTA and FQGTGA. This CDR3 comprises 13 residues. The germline V and J ends were trimmed by 1 base and 3 bases, with 6 bases remaining between them. The CDR3 reads CASSLRQEETQYF. Written as DNA, the CDR3 is TGTGCCAGCAGCTTAAGACAGGAAGAGACCCAGTACTTC.

This clonotype was detected many times. The J gene is TRBJ2-3, the V gene TRBV6-2 or TRBV6-3; 8 positions match TRBD1. This CDR3 has 15 amino acids. The V segment lost 3 bases and the J segment 2 bases; nucleotides outside the gene matches: 4. Germline lookup yields CDR1 MNHEY and CDR2 SVGEGT. The CDR3, as DNA: TGTGCCAGCAGTTATGGGGACAGGACCACAGATACGCAGTATTTT. This encodes CASSYGDRTTDTQYF.

This clonotype was picked up a small number of times. The rearrangement joins TRBV7-9 to TRBJ2-6, with D maybe TRBD2 (5 bases). Trimming took 7 bases from V and 1 from J, leaving 8 bases between them. Germline V lookup: CDR1 SEHNR, CDR2 FQNEAQ (reference sequence). The CDR3 runs to 14 residues. CDR3 loop: CASIRGSGANVLTF. CDR3 bases: TGTGCCAGCATCCGGGGATCTGGGGCCAACGTCCTGACTTTC. The whole variable domain, remainder taken from reference TRBV7-9 and TRBJ2-6, is DTGVSQNPRHKITKRGQNVTFRCDPISEHNRLYWYRQTLGQGPEFLTYFQNEAQLEKSRLLSDRFSAERPKGSFSTLEIQRTEQGDSAMYLCASIRGSGANVLTFGAGSRLTVL.

The rearrangement uses TRBV6-6 and TRBJ2-3; no clear D gene. CDR3 length equals 13 residues. V lost 5 bases, J lost 6 bases, and 12 bases lay in between. Germline V lookup: CDR1 MNHNY, CDR2 SVGAGI (reference sequence). This CDR3 reads CASSVQTRDTQYF. The CDR3 DNA follows: TGTGCCAGCAGTGTACAGACAAGGGATACGCAGTATTTT.

This clonotype was counted between two and nine times. The chain joins TRBV12-3 or TRBV12-4 to TRBJ2-7, with D perhaps matching TRBD2 (6 bases). V was shortened by 3 bases and J by 7 bases, with 16 bases between the two germline ends. CDR3 length: 14 residues. The DNA of the CDR3 is TGTGCCAGCAGTTTCGACCTCGGCGCGGGGGAGCAGTACTTC. This gives the protein CASSFDLGAGEQYF.

There are a few counts of this clonotype. The chain joins TRBV6-5 to TRBJ2-5; 9 bases map to TRBD1. The CDR3 loop spans 17 amino acids. CDR1 and CDR2 from the germline V gene are MNHEY and SVGAGI. The V and J ends lost 0 bases and 6 bases, in that order; junction bases with no gene match: 11. The CDR3 nucleotides are TGTGCCAGCAGTTACTCGAGAAGTACACAGGGGGCAAAGACCCAGTACTTC. It translates to CASSYSRSTQGAKTQYF.

This sequence joins TRBV4-3 and TRBJ2-7; perhaps TRBD1 as D (5 bases). This CDR3 has 18 amino acids. Germline CDR1 reads LGHNA; CDR2 reads YSLEER. Trimming cost V 0 bases and J 5 bases, with 23 bases left between them. The DNA of the CDR3 is TGCGCCAGCAGCCAAGATCGTCCAGGGAAGGTCGGGTCCCACGAGCAGTACTTC. It translates to CASSQDRPGKVGSHEQYF.

This clonotype was detected only a few times. The chain has TRBV12-3 or TRBV12-4 and TRBJ2-2; TRBD2 matches 12 bases. CDR3 length: 15 residues. With 6 bases clipped from V and 1 base from J, the junction kept 0 bases outside the gene matches. The CDR3 nucleotides read TGTGCCAGCAGGGGACTAGCGGGGAACACCGGGGAGCTGTTTTTT. It yields the protein CASRGLAGNTGELFF.

This clonotype was found a few times. The chain couples TRBV6-4 to TRBJ2-1; no definite D call. V was pared by 2 bases and J by 6 bases, with 8 bases between. Germline-derived CDR1 and CDR2 are MRHNA and SNTAGT. CDR3 length: 13 amino acids. DNA of the CDR3: TGTGCCAGCAGTGACGAGGACGGCAATGAGCAGTTCTTC. It encodes CASSDEDGNEQFF.

V gene TRBV6-6 combines with J gene TRBJ2-1; perhaps TRBD2 as D (6 bases). Deletions cut 6 bases from V and 8 bases from J, with 20 bases between. This CDR3 comprises 15 residues. Germline V lookup: CDR1 MNHNY, CDR2 SVGAGI (reference sequence). CDR3 amino acids: CASRDPGGGTHEQFF. CDR3 sequence (DNA): TGTGCCAGCAGGGACCCCGGGGGAGGAACTCATGAGCAGTTCTTC.

This clonotype was detected a few times. V usage is TRBV5-1 and J usage is TRBJ2-1; 8 bases fit TRBD2. The ends lost 3 bases at V and 5 bases at J; junction bases unmatched: 4. Germline lookup yields CDR1 SGHRS and CDR2 YFSETQ. The CDR3 length is 14 residues. CDR3 residues: CASSSGLANNEQFF. The CDR3 DNA sequence: TGCGCCAGCAGCTCCGGACTAGCTAACAATGAGCAGTTCTTC.

The chain has TRBV20-1 and TRBJ2-1; 8 bases align to TRBD2. The CDR3 loop spans 13 amino acids. J lost 3 bases, V lost 3 bases, and 1 base had no gene match. Germline V gene data show CDR1 as DFQATT and CDR2 as SNEGSKA (reference sequence). The CDR3 coding sequence is TGCAGTGCTAGCGGGGGGGACTACAATGAGCAGTTCTTC. Its translation: CSASGGDYNEQFF.

This clonotype was seen more than once but under ten times. The V and J genes are TRBV4-2 and TRBJ2-7; D call uncertain. The V gene lost 4 bases and the J gene lost 3 bases, with 13 bases spanning the gap. Per the germline V gene, CDR1 is LGHNA and CDR2 is YNFKEQ. The CDR3 runs 14 residues. CDR3 loop: CASSPQLRDYEQYF. For the CDR3, the DNA is TGTGCCAGCAGCCCTCAACTAAGGGACTACGAGCAGTACTTC.

The chain links TRBV29-1 to TRBJ1-1; the D gene is possibly TRBD1 (5 bases). Germline values: CDR1 SQVTM, CDR2 ANQGSEA. The V end was cut by 3 bases, the J end by 4 bases, with 15 bases between. The CDR3 spans 14 residues. DNA of the CDR3: TGCAGCGTTGACCCAGCAGGGTGGAGCACTGAAGCTTTCTTT. Translating it yields CSVDPAGWSTEAFF.

V is TRBV29-1 and J is TRBJ1-2, with 10 nucleotides matching TRBD1. Trimming took 5 bases from V and 5 from J; bases not matched to a gene: 2. Germline loops: CDR1 SQVTM, CDR2 ANQGSEA. This CDR3 is built from 12 residues. The DNA of the CDR3 is TGCAGCGTTAAGGGACAGGGGTATGGCTACACCTTC. Translation gives CSVKGQGYGYTF.

The CDR3 DNA follows: TGTGCCGGGGACAGAAGACAAGAGACCCAGTACTTC. The encoded protein is CAGDRRQETQYF. The genes are TRBV19 and TRBJ2-5; 7 bases are a match to TRBD1. J was trimmed by 2 bases and V by 11 bases; bases with no gene match: 5. The CDR3 is made up of 12 amino acids. Per the germline V gene, CDR1 is LNHDA and CDR2 is SQIVND (reference sequence).

The J gene is TRBJ1-1, the V gene TRBV10-3, with 7 bases fitting TRBD1. Germline V gene data show CDR1 as ENHRY and CDR2 as SYGVKD. With 4 bases clipped from V and 0 bases from J, the junction kept 8 bases outside the gene matches. The length of the CDR3 is 16 residues. The CDR3 protein is CAISGQGRYMNTEAFF. Written as DNA, the CDR3 is TGTGCCATCAGTGGACAGGGAAGGTATATGAACACTGAAGCTTTCTTT.

This clonotype appeared a few times. DNA for the CDR3: TGCGCCAGCAGCTTGGGACAGGGGACCCACACAGATACGCAGTATTTT. It encodes CASSLGQGTHTDTQYF. J is TRBJ2-3 and V is TRBV5-1; 8 nucleotides align to TRBD1. The germline gives CDR1 SGHRS, CDR2 YFSETQ. CDR3 length equals 16 residues. V trimming: 0 bases; J trimming: 2 bases; junction bases outside the gene matches: 5.

The sample holds a few counts of this clonotype. The chain couples TRBV7-2 to TRBJ2-7, with 10 bases that match TRBD2. CDR1 SGHTA and CDR2 FQGNSA come from the germline V gene. This CDR3 has 17 amino acids. Trimming removed 0 bases from V and 2 bases from J; junction bases left unmatched: 7. In DNA, the CDR3 is TGTGCCAGCAGCTTAGCGGAAGCGGGGGGGAGGGCCTACGAGCAGTACTTC. Translated: CASSLAEAGGRAYEQYF. Filled out from reference TRBV7-2 and TRBJ2-7, the complete variable domain reads GAGVSQSPSNKVTEKGKDVELRCDPISGHTALYWYRQSLGQGLEFLIYFQGNSAPDKSGLPSDRFSAERTGGSVSTLTIQRTQQEDSAVYLCASSLAEAGGRAYEQYFGPGTRLTVT.

This clonotype has more than one count but fewer than ten. The V call is TRBV5-1, the J call TRBJ2-1; D not certain. Trimming took off 1 base at V and 10 bases at J, with 12 bases between the two ends. Germline values: CDR1 SGHRS, CDR2 YFSETQ. This CDR3 region has 13 residues. CDR3 loop: CASSLFPRAEQFF. The CDR3 coding sequence is TGCGCCAGCAGCTTGTTCCCCCGGGCCGAGCAGTTCTTC.

This clonotype was seen at least ten times. The genes are TRBV24-1 and TRBJ2-2, with 11 bases that match TRBD2. This CDR3 has 14 amino acids. CDR1 is KGHDR, CDR2 SFDVKD, per germline. Losses at the gene ends were 10 bases for V and 4 bases for J; bases not matched to a gene: 4. CDR3 sequence: CATTGTSGTGELFF. The CDR3 DNA reads as TGTGCCACGACCGGGACTAGCGGCACCGGGGAGCTGTTTTTT.